This entry concerns a single TCR beta chain. The target of this receptor is not known. Base qualities are missing; no much larger clone stands one base away. These data originate in a study of T cell responses to AZD1222 COVID-19 vaccine (dated by TCRdb to about 2021). Notes on the research overall: TCR sequencing covered more than 230 trial participants: about 210 given two doses of AZD1222 and 26 given two doses of MenACWY control vaccine. Enrollment into the trials was organized by age into subgroups of 18-55, 56-69 and 70-plus years, and those subgroups contained 148, 28 and 57 TCR-sequenced participants, respectively. Study-wide conclusions, independent of this receptor: Most participants were white British and females outnumbered males, and the authors suggested that clonal diversity may have been underestimated. Because no day 14 peak-response samples were available, repertoires were characterized only after the peak T cell response. Conclusions about previously exposed vaccinees are limited, since just 6 or 7 AZD1222 recipients were seropositive for SARS-CoV-2 at baseline. Reportedly, almost half of the unique spike-specific TCRs recognized epitopes lying outside the regions that are mutated in the B.1.351 and B.1.1.7 variants. Spike-specific TCR breadth and depth rose significantly after two AZD1222 doses compared with day 0 and with MenACWY recipients. The whole spike protein was spanned by vaccine-associated CD4 TCRs, and dominant responses were seen in regions 160-218 and 743-854. The 56-69-year group was small, and its depth increase did not reach significance, likely because of low power.

Taken from the germline V gene, the CDR1 and CDR2 loops are LGHNT and FRNRAP. At the junction V is shortened by 2 bases and J by 3 bases; bases outside the gene matches: 2. The CDR3 numbers 15 residues from cysteine through phenylalanine. CDR3 DNA only is kept here, 45 bases in frame from base 1. This sample's time point label indicates: about 28 days (+/-7) after the second vaccine dose. AZD1222 recipients whose second dose came at about 4 weeks and those whose second dose came at about 12 weeks were combined into one group, since spike-specific TCR depth and breadth did not differ between the two schedules. Vaccinee samples were obtained from the UK trials COV001 and COV002, which included a single-blind randomized controlled phase 2/3 trial of AZD1222 (ChAdOx1 nCoV-19) in healthy adults. For TCRbeta chain sequencing, PBMC samples from trial participants were taken at day 0 and at day 28 after the second dose.

The CDR3 regions of human TCRbeta chains were subjected to immunosequencing. From the authors' description of their analysis: Repertoire TCRs were matched against a reference library of SARS-CoV-2-specific TCRs generated with the MIRA antigen-specificity platform. Breadth was defined as the fraction of unique TCRs that were SARS-CoV-2-associated, and depth was defined as the fraction of total T cells that were SARS-CoV-2-associated. Using the MIRA data, each spike-specific TCR was assigned both to the spike region to which the TCR was reactive and to a CD4 or CD8 class. Log10-transformed breadth and depth values were compared by one-way ANOVA with Sidak's multiple comparisons tests. TCRdb retrieved this table from immuneACCESS and kept in-frame rearrangements only. Not all clones are present; in checked studies, unresolved V genes account for under half, and no reason is known for the remainder. V and J calls and clone size follow that table, whereas D and trimming were derived from the DNA. In this sample the table shows almost 70,000 clones, roughly 83% of which occur a single time. Roughly 23% of the sample is in the top ten clones.

This chain is built from TRBV12-5 and TRBJ2-3; 10 central nucleotides agree with TRBD2. The TCR sequence derives from an adult who received the AZD1222 COVID-19 vaccine. Sample: peripheral blood, taken 28 days after the second AZD1222 dose. The DNA sequence is given as TGTGCTAGTGGTTTGCGTAGCGGGGGGACAGATACGCAGTATTTT. This is translated as CASGLRSGGTDTQYF.